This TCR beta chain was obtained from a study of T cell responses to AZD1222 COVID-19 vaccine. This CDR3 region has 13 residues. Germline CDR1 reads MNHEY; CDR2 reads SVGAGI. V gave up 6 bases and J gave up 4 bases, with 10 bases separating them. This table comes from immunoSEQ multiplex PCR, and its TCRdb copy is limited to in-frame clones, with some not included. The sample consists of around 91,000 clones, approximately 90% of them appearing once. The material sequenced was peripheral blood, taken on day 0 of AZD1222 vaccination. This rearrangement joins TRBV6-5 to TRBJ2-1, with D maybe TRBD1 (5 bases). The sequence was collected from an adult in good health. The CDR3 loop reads CASSSRQYNEQFF. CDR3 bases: TGTGCCAGCAGCTCAAGACAGTACAATGAGCAGTTCTTC.